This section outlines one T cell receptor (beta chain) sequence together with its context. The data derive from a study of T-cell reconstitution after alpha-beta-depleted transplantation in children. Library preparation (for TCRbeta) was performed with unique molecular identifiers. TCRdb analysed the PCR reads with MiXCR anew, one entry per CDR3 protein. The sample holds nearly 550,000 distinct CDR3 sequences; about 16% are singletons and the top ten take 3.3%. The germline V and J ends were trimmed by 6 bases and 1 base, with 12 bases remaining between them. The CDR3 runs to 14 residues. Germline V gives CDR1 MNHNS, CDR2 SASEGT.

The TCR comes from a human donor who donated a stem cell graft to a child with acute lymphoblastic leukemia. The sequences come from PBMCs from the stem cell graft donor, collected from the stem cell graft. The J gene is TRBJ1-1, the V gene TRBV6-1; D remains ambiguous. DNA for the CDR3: TGTGCCAGCAGCGGAGATTGGCGGAACACTGAAGCTTTCTTT. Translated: CASSGDWRNTEAFF.